This T cell receptor beta chain was observed in a study of cytomegalovirus exposure and HLA in healthy donors. Regarding donors, all were healthy bone marrow donors. Findings of the study overall: Links to common viral pathogens appeared, in a later analysis, for several of the most significant clusters.

Details on this clone: Its antigen is not identified.

CDR3 length equals 13 residues. V lost 5 bases and J lost 2, with 9 bases in between. Germline V lookup: CDR1 SGHTA, CDR2 FQGNSA. PCR primers comprised 60 Vbeta and 13 Jbeta primers. Produced via immunoSEQ multiplex PCR; TCRdb's table is partial and in-frame only. The data show around 79,000 clones, 65% to 85% seen once. The chain recombines TRBV7-2 with TRBJ1-1; D is ambiguous. The clonotype comes from a woman in her thirties or forties in good health and CMV-seropositive. Sequencing used PBMCs. DNA for the CDR3: TGTGCCAGCAGCCCCGCGGTCAACACTGAAGCTTTCTTT. It encodes CASSPAVNTEAFF.